This T cell receptor (beta chain) was identified during a study of blood T cell repertoires in COVID-19. This table comes from immunoSEQ multiplex PCR, and its TCRdb copy is limited to in-frame clones, with some not included. The data hold under 250,000 clones, with approximately 83% observed a single time. This clone was counted only a few times. V shed 3 bases, J shed 5 bases, and the junction held 8 bases outside the gene matches. Germline CDR1 SGHTA, CDR2 FQGTGA. The length of the CDR3 is 16 residues. The sequencing input was peripheral blood. The chain couples TRBV7-3 to TRBJ2-2; 8 bases are a match to TRBD1. The clonotype originates from a man aged 50 or older with active or convalescent COVID-19. CDR3 in amino acids: CASSFRAGGGTGELFF. CDR3 DNA: TGTGCCAGCAGCTTTCGGGCAGGGGGCGGGACCGGGGAGCTGTTTTTT.